This is a list of T cell receptor beta chains from one sample in a study of OX40 agonist ivuxolimab in advanced cancers. Measured with immunoSEQ multiplex PCR; TCRdb has only the in-frame clones, and not every one. The top ten hold 6.9% of the sample, which has approximately 78,000 clones, about 84% seen once. This specimen consisted of CD4+ or CD8+ T cells sorted from blood, obtained in a trial of the OX40 agonist ivuxolimab. The receptors here all came from an adult with an advanced solid tumor such as melanoma, head and neck, liver or kidney cancer. Both conserved end residues are part of each CDR3. The D gene is left open where the match is weak. Where a row states a size, it is once, few, many or the class of an expanded clone; other rows omit it.

TRBJ2-7,TRBV7-9,-,-,TGTGCCAGCAGCACGTCCGAGCAGTACTTC,CASSTSEQYF
TRBJ1-2,TRBV5-1,-,-,TGCGCCAGCAGCTTAGGGGAGAAGAATGGCTACACCTTC,CASSLGEKNGYTF
TRBJ2-4,TRBV10-3,TRBD1,-,TGTGCCAGCAGTGAATCCAGGGGGTACATTCAGTACTTC,CASSESRGYIQYF
TRBJ1-5,TRBV6-5,-,-,TGTGCCAGCAGAGACAGGTATTATAGCAATCAGCCCCAGCATTTT,CASRDRYYSNQPQHF
TRBJ2-2,TRBV11-3,-,-,TGTGCCAGCAGCTTAGGGCAGGTTAACACCGGGGAGCTGTTTTTT,CASSLGQVNTGELFF
TRBJ1-1,TRBV6-1,TRBD1,-,TGTGCCAGCAGTGAGTTTTGGCAGGGGGGGTTAGTCTTGAACACTGAAGCTTTCTTT,CASSEFWQGGLVLNTEAFF
TRBJ1-2,TRBV7-3,TRBD1,-,TGTGCCAGCAGCCAGACCCTCGGGACAGCCTATGGCTACACCTTC,CASSQTLGTAYGYTF
TRBJ2-2,TRBV5-6,-,-,TGTGCCAGCAGCTGGATTCCAGGGGAGACCGGGGAGCTGTTTTTT,CASSWIPGETGELFF
TRBJ1-1,TRBV9,-,-,TGTGCCAGCAGCGTATTCGGGGAGTCCACTGAAGCTTTCTTT,CASSVFGESTEAFF
TRBJ2-7,TRBV5-4,TRBD2,-,TGTGCCAGCAGCTTGCCGATTAGCGGGGGAAAGCAGTACTTC,CASSLPISGGKQYF
TRBJ1-2,TRBV19,-,-,TGTGCCAGTTTACCTCGAAAGGACTATGGCTACACCTTC,CASLPRKDYGYTF
TRBJ2-5,TRBV6-6,-,-,TGTGCCAGCAGCGTACAGGGTATACAGACCCAGTACTTC,CASSVQGIQTQYF
TRBJ1-2,TRBV2,-,-,TGTGCCAGCAGTGCAGGGGCGGACTATGGCTACACCTTC,CASSAGADYGYTF
TRBJ1-1,TRBV7-8,-,-,TGTGCCAGCAGCACCCAGTATGGGGGTGACACTGAAGCTTTCTTT,CASSTQYGGDTEAFF
TRBJ1-2,TRBV19,-,-,TGTGCCAGTAGTACACAGGGAGAAGCTAACTATGGCTACACCTTC,CASSTQGEANYGYTF
TRBJ1-4,TRBV7-9,TRBD1,once,TGTGCCAGCAGCTTATCGGGACAGGGTGAAAAACTGTTTTTT,CASSLSGQGEKLFF
TRBJ1-1,TRBV6-5,-,-,TGTGCCAGCTATGACAGGAACACTGAAGCTTTCTTT,CASYDRNTEAFF
TRBJ1-6,TRBV18,TRBD1,-,TGTGCCAGCTCGGGGACAGGTTCCTATAATTCACCCCTCCACTTT,CASSGTGSYNSPLHF
TRBJ1-6,TRBV11-3,-,-,TGTGCCAGCAGCCCAGGGGTGGCTTCACCCCTCCACTTT,CASSPGVASPLHF
TRBJ2-5,TRBV9,TRBD1,-,TGTGCCAGCAGCCCTCCGGGACAGGGAGAGGAGCAGTACTTC,CASSPPGQGEEQYF
TRBJ1-1,TRBV7-9,-,-,TGTGCCAGCAGCACCGGGACTGAAGCTTTCTTT,CASSTGTEAFF
TRBJ2-7,TRBV4-1,-,-,TGCGCCAGCAGCCAAGAATTTCGGGGCACCGACGAGCAGTACTTC,CASSQEFRGTDEQYF
TRBJ2-4,TRBV18,-,-,TGTGCCAGCTCACCACCATGGGGGCGAGGAAACATTCAGTACTTC,CASSPPWGRGNIQYF
TRBJ2-3,TRBV5-6,-,-,TGTGCCAGCAGCCGCACAGATACGCAGTATTTT,CASSRTDTQYF
TRBJ2-7,TRBV7-9,-,-,TGTGCCAGCCGCGCAGGGAGCTACGAGCAGTACTTC,CASRAGSYEQYF
TRBJ2-7,TRBV7-8,TRBD1,few,TGTGCCAGCAGCTTAGCCACAGGGGACAGCTACGAGCAGTACTTC,CASSLATGDSYEQYF
TRBJ1-2,TRBV29-1,-,-,TGCAGCGTCCTTTCAGAGCCGAAAATCAACTTC,CSVLSEPKINF
TRBJ2-7,TRBV19,TRBD1,-,TGTGCCAGTAGTGTCGTGGGACAGGGGTTGGTCGAGCAGTACTTC,CASSVVGQGLVEQYF
TRBJ1-1,TRBV7-6,-,-,TGTGCCAGCAGCTACGGACGCGGAGACACTGAAGCTTTCTTT,CASSYGRGDTEAFF
TRBJ2-7,TRBV6-5,-,once,TGTGCCAGCAGTTACTCGGAGACTACTATCTACGAGCAGTACTTC,CASSYSETTIYEQYF
TRBJ1-6,TRBV11-2,TRBD1,-,TGTGCCAGCAGCTTGAGGGCAGGGGGAAGCTCCTATAATTCACCCCTCCACTTT,CASSLRAGGSSYNSPLHF